This T cell receptor (beta chain) was observed in a study of cytomegalovirus exposure and HLA in healthy donors. The donors were part of the validation cohort, which consisted of roughly 120 subjects and was separate from the first cohort of roughly 620 subjects. This table comes from immunoSEQ multiplex PCR, and its TCRdb copy is limited to in-frame clones, with some not included. This table holds 71,000 or so clones, roughly 94% found once. A word on this clone: Its antigen is undetermined.

Study observations and caveats: Specificity for CMV antigens was confirmed in vitro for a few of the CMV-associated chains.

Input material: PBMCs. The sequence was obtained from a woman between 18 and 30 years old in good health and CMV-seropositive.

The CDR3 sequence is CASSLDRENNEQFF. As DNA, the CDR3 is TGCGCCAGCAGCTTGGACAGGGAAAACAATGAGCAGTTCTTC. V and J are TRBV5-1 and TRBJ2-1; tentative D call: TRBD1 (6 bases). This CDR3 contains 14 residues. The ends were cut back, 0 bases at V and 5 bases at J, with 9 bases in the middle. Germline V gives CDR1 SGHRS, CDR2 YFSETQ. Drawing the rest from reference TRBV5-1 and TRBJ2-1, the complete variable domain is KAGVTQTPRYLIKTRGQQVTLSCSPISGHRSVSWYQQTPGQGLQFLFEYFSETQRNKGNFPGRFSGRQFSNSRSEMNVSTLELGDSALYLCASSLDRENNEQFFGPGTRLTVL.